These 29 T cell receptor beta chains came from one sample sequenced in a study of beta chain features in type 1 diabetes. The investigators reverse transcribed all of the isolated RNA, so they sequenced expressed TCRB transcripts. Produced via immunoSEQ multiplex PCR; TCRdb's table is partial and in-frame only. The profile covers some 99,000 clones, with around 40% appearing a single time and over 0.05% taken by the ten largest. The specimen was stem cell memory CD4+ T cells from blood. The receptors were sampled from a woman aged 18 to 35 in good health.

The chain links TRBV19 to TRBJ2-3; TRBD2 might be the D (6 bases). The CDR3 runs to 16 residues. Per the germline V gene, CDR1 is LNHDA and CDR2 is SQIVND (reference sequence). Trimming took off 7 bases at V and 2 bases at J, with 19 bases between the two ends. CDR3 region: CASNGTGLSSTDTQYF. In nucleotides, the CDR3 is TGTGCCAGTAATGGAACGGGACTCTCCTCCACAGATACGCAGTATTTT.

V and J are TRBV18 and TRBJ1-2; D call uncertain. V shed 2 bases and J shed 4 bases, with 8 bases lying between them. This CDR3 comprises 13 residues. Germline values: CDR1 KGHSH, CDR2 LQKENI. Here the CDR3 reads CASSPNSGYGYTF. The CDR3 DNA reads TGTGCCAGCTCACCAAACTCGGGCTATGGCTACACCTTC.

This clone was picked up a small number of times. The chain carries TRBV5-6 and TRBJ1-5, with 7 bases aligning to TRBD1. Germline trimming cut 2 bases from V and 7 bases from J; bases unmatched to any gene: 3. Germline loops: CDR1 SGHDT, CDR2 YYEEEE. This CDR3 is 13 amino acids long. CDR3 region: CASSFGQAQPQHF. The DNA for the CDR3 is TGTGCCAGCAGCTTCGGACAGGCCCAGCCCCAGCATTTT.

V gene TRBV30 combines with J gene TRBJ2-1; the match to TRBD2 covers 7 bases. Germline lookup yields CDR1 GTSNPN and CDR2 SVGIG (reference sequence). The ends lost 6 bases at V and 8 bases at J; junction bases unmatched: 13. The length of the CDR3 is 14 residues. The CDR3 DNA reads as TGTGCCTGCGCTTCTAGCGGTAGGAGAGATGAGCAGTTCTTC. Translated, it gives CACASSGRRDEQFF.

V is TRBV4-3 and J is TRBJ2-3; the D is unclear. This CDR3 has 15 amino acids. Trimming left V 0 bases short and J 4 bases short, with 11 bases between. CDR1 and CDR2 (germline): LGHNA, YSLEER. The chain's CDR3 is CASSQEVRLSDTQYF. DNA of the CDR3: TGCGCCAGCAGCCAAGAAGTCAGACTTTCAGATACGCAGTATTTT.

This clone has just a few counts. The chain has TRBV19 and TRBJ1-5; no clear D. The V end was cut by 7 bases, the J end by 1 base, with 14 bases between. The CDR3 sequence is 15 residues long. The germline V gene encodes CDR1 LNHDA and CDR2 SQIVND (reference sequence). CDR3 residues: CASTLRSTSNQPQHF. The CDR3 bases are TGTGCCAGTACCCTACGGAGTACGAGCAATCAGCCCCAGCATTTT.

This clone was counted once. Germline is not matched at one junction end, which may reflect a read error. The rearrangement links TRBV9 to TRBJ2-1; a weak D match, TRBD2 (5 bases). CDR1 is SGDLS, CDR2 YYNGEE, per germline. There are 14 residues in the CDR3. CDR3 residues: CASREYPDSNERFF. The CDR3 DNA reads TGTGCCAGCCGCGAATATCCGGACTCTAATGAGCGGTTCTTC.

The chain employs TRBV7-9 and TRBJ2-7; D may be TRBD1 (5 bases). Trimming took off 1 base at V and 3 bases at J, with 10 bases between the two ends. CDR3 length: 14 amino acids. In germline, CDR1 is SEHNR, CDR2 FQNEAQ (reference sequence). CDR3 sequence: CASSLGQGFYEQYF. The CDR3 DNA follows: TGTGCCAGCAGCTTAGGTCAGGGATTCTACGAGCAGTACTTC.

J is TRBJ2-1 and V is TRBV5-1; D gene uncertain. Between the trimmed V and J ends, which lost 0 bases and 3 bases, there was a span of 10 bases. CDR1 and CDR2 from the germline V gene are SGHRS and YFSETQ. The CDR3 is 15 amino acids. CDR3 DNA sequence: TGCGCCAGCAGCTTGGCGGCAGGTAACTACAATGAGCAGTTCTTC. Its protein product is CASSLAAGNYNEQFF.

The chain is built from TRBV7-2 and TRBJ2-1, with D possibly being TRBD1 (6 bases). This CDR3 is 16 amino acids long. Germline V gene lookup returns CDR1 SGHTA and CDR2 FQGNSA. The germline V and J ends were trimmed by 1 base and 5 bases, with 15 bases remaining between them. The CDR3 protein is CASSLDRALENNEQFF. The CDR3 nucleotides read TGTGCCAGCAGCTTAGACAGGGCCTTGGAGAACAATGAGCAGTTCTTC. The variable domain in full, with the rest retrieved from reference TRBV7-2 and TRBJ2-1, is GAGVSQSPSNKVTEKGKDVELRCDPISGHTALYWYRQSLGQGLEFLIYFQGNSAPDKSGLPSDRFSAERTGGSVSTLTIQRTQQEDSAVYLCASSLDRALENNEQFFGPGTRLTVL.

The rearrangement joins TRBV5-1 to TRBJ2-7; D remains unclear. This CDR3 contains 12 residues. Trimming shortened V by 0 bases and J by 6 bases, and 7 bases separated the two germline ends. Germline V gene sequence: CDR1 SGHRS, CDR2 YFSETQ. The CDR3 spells CASSLGLGEQYF. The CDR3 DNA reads TGCGCCAGCAGCTTGGGACTCGGCGAGCAGTACTTC.

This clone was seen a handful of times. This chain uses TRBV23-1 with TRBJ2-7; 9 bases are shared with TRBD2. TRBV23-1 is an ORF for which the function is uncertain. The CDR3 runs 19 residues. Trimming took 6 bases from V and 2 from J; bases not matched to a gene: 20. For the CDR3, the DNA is TGCGCCAGCAGCCCCCCCCCGGCTAGCGGGAATGTCCCCACCTACGAGCAGTACTTC. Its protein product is CASSPPPASGNVPTYEQYF.

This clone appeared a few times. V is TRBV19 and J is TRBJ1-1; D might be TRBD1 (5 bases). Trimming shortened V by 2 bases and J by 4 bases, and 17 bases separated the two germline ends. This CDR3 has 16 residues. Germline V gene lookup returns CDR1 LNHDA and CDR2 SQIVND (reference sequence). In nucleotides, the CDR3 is TGTGCCAGTAGTATACCGGAGAGACAGTTAGGCACTGAAGCTTTCTTT. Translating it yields CASSIPERQLGTEAFF.

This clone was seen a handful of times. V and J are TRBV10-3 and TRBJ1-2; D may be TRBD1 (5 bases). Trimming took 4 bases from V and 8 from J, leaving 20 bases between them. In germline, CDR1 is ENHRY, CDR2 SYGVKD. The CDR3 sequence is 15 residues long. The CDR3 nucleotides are TGTGCCATCAGTGGATGGGCGGGGACGCTTGGCGGCTACACCTTC. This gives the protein CAISGWAGTLGGYTF.

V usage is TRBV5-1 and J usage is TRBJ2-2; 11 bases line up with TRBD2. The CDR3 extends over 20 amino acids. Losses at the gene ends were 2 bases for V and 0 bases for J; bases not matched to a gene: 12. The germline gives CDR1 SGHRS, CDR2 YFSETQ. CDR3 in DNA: TGCGCCAGCAGCTTAAACAATAGCGGGAGGGCCTACTCGAACACCGGGGAGCTGTTTTTT. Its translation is CASSLNNSGRAYSNTGELFF.

Here the CDR3 DNA reads TGCAGCGTTGATCGTTTCGGCTCTGGGGCCAACGTCCTGACTTTC. Its translation: CSVDRFGSGANVLTF. The J gene is TRBJ2-6, the V gene TRBV29-1; unclear D gene. Trimming stripped 3 bases from V and 0 bases from J, with 9 bases between. Germline CDR1 SQVTM, CDR2 ANQGSEA. The CDR3 is 15 amino acids.

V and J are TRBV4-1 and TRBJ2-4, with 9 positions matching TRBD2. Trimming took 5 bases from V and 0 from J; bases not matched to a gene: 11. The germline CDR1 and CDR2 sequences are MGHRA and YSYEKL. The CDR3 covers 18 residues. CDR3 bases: TGCGCCAGCAGCTATGGGACTAGCAGGGGAAGAGCCAAAAACATTCAGTACTTC. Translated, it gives CASSYGTSRGRAKNIQYF.

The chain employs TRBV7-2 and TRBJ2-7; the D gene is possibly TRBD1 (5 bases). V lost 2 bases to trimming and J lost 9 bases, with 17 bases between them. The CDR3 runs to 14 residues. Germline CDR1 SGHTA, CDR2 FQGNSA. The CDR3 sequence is CASSLWGGEFGQYF. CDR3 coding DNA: TGTGCCAGCAGCTTATGGGGCGGTGAATTCGGGCAGTACTTC.

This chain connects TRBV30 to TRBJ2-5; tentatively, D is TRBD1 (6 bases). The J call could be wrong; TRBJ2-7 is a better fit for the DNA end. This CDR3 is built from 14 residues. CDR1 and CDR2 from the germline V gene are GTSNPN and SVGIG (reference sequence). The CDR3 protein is CAWSVKGVPYEQYF. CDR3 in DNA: TGTGCCTGGAGTGTAAAGGGGGTTCCCTACGAGCAGTACTTC.

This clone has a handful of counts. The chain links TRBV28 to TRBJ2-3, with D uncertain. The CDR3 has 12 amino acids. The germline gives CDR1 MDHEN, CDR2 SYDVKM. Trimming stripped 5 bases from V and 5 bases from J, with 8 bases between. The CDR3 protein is CASSEQKDTQYF. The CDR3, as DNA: TGTGCCAGCAGTGAACAAAAAGATACGCAGTATTTT.

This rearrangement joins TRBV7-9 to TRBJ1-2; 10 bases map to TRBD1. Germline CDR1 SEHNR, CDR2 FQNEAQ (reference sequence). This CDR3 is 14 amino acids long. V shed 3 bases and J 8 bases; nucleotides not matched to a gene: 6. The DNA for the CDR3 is TGTGCCAGCAGCTTTGGGGGACAGGGGTCGGGCTACACCTTC. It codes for CASSFGGQGSGYTF.

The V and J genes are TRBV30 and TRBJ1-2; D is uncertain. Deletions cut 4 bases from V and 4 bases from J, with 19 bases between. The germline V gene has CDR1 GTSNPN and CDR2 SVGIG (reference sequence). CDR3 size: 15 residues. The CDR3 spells CAWTAAAVRFYGYTF. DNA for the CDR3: TGTGCCTGGACCGCGGCGGCGGTTAGGTTCTATGGCTACACCTTC.

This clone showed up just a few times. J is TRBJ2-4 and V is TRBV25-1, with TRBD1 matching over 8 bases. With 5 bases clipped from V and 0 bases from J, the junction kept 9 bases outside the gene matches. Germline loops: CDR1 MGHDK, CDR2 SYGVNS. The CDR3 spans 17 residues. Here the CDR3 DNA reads TGTGCCAGCAGTTCCTCGGGGACAGGAATAGCCAAAAACATTCAGTACTTC. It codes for CASSSSGTGIAKNIQYF.

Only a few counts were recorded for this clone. In DNA form, the CDR3 reads TGCGCCAGCAGCATCACCGGGGGCAATCAGCCCCAGCATTTT. Its translation: CASSITGGNQPQHF. The chain combines TRBV5-1 with TRBJ1-5, with no clear D. The V gene's germline CDR1 is SGHRS and CDR2 YFSETQ. The CDR3 length is 14 residues. V was trimmed by 4 bases and J by 2 bases, leaving 10 bases between them.

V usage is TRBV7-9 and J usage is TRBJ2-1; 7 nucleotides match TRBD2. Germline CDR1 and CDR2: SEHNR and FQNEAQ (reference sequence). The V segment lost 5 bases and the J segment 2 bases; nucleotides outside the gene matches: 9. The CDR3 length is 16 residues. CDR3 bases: TGTGCCAGCAGCAGATCCCCAGCGGGGCCCTACAATGAGCAGTTCTTC. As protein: CASSRSPAGPYNEQFF.

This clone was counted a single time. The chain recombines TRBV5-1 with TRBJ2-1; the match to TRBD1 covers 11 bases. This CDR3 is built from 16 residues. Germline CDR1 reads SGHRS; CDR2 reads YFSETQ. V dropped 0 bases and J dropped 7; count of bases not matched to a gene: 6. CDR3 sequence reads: CASSLDGQGAGNEQFF. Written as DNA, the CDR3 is TGCGCCAGCAGCTTGGATGGACAGGGGGCGGGTAATGAGCAGTTCTTC.

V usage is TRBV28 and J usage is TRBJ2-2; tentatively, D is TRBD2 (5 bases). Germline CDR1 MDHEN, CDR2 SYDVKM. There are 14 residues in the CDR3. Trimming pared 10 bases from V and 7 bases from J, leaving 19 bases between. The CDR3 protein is CAIRGLALSGELFF. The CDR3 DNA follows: TGTGCCATCCGAGGGCTAGCCCTCAGCGGGGAGCTGTTTTTT.

CDR3 DNA sequence: TGTGCCAGCAGCGCAAACAGGGTTCCGACACTGTTTTTT. Translated: CASSANRVPTLFF. The gene calls are TRBV21-1 and TRBJ1-4; the DNA was not compared with TRBD1, the D call given in the table. TRBV21-1 is labeled a pseudogene. CDR3 size: 13 residues.

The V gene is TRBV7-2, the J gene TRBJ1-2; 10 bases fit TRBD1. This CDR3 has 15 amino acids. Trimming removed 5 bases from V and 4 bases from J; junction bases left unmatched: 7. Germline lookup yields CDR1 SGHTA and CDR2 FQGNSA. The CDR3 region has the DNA TGTGCCAGCAGCCGCTCGACAGGGGGCGTCTATGGCTACACCTTC. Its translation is CASSRSTGGVYGYTF.